This T cell receptor (beta chain) is from a study of T cells in localized non-small cell lung cancer. The CDR3 sequence is 12 residues long. Germline V CDR1 and CDR2: MDHEN, SYDVKM. The V end was cut by 8 bases, the J end by 4 bases, with 11 bases between. Some clones are missing from TCRdb's copy, which holds only in-frame ones; the method was immunoSEQ multiplex PCR. Of over 25,000 clones listed, around 91% were seen once; the top ten hold about 1%. The clonotype originates from a woman aged 40 to 75 with stage I lung adenocarcinoma. Here the sequenced sample was peripheral blood, taken before any cancer treatment. The chain recombines TRBV28 with TRBJ1-2; no firm D call. CDR3 sequence: CASQTGSYGYTF. CDR3 bases: TGTGCCAGCCAGACGGGGTCCTATGGCTACACCTTC.